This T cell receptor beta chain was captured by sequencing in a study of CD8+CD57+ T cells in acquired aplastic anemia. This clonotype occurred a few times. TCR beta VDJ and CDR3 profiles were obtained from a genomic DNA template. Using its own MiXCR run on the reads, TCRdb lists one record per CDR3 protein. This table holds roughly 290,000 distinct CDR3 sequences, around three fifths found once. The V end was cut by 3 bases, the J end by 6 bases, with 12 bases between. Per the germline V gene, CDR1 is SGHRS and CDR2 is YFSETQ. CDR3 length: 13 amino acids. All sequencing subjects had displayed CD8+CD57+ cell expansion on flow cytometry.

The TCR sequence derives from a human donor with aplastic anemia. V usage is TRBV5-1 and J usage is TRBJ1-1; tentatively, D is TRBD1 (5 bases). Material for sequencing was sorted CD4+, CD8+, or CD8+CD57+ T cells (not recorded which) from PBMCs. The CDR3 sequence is CASSSTGRPEAFF. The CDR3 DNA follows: TGCGCCAGCAGCTCAACAGGACGGCCTGAAGCTTTCTTT.